The 2 T cell receptor beta chains in this list originate from one sample, sequenced in a study of blood T cell repertoires in COVID-19. Here immunoSEQ multiplex PCR was the method, and the copy in TCRdb shows in-frame clones only, minus some. The table includes under 350,000 clones, 89% detected once. The sample taken for sequencing was peripheral blood. The receptors originated from a man aged 50 to 59 with acute or convalescent COVID-19.

This chain uses TRBV7-9 with TRBJ2-3; 9 nucleotides match TRBD2. The V gene's germline CDR1 is SEHNR and CDR2 FQNEAQ (reference sequence). The CDR3 contains 16 residues. J gave up 3 bases and V 0 bases, and 4 bases lay outside the gene matches. CDR3 residues: CASSLAAGGPTDTQYF. CDR3 nucleotides: TGTGCCAGCAGCTTAGCTGCGGGGGGGCCGACAGATACGCAGTATTTT.

The rearrangement joins TRBV6-5 to TRBJ1-1, with 8 bases identical to TRBD1. Per the germline V gene, CDR1 is MNHEY and CDR2 is SVGAGI. The CDR3 has 15 residues. Trimming at V came to 4 bases and at J to 0 bases, leaving 4 bases not matched to a gene. CDR3 in DNA: TGTGCCAGCAGTTTCGTGGACAGGGTGAACACTGAAGCTTTCTTT. Its translation is CASSFVDRVNTEAFF.